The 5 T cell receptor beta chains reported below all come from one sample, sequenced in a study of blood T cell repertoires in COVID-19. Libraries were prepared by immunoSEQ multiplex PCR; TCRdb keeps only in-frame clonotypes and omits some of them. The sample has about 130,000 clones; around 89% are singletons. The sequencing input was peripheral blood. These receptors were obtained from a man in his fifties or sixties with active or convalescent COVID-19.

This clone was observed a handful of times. The CDR3 DNA sequence: TGTGCCAGAAGCCCGGGTGAGTATCCTGGAAACACCATATATTTT. This codes for CARSPGEYPGNTIYF. This sequence joins TRBV5-3 and TRBJ1-3, with D hard to call. TRBV5-3 qualifies as an ORF whose function is uncertain. The CDR3 has 15 amino acids. Trimming cost V 4 bases and J 2 bases, with 13 bases left between them.

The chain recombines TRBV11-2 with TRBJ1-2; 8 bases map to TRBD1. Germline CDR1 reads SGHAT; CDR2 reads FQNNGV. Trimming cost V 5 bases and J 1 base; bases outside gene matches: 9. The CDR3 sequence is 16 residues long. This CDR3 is CASSGQGSNNNYGYTF. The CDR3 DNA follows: TGTGCCAGCAGCGGACAGGGTTCAAACAATAACTATGGCTACACCTTC.

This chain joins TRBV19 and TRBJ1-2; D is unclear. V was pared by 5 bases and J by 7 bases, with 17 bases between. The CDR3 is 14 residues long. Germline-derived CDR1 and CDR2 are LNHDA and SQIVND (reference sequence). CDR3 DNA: TGTGCCAGTAGTCAGCAGACGGCGGGTGGTGGCTACACCTTC. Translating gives CASSQQTAGGGYTF.

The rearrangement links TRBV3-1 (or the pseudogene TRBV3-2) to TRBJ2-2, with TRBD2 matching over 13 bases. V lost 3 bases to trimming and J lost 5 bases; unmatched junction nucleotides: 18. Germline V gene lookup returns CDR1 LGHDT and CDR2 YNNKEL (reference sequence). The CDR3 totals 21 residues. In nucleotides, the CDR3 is TGTGCCAGCAGCCAGAGCGGGACTAGCGGGATATTTGTCCCGAGGACCGGGGAGCTGTTTTTT. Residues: CASSQSGTSGIFVPRTGELFF.

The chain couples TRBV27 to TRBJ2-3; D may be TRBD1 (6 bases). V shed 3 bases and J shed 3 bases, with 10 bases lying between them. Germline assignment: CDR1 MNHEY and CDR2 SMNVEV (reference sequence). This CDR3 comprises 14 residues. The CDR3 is CASSLDRATDTQYF. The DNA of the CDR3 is TGTGCCAGCAGTTTGGACAGAGCTACAGATACGCAGTATTTT.